Listed below are T cell receptor beta chains from one sample, sequenced in a study of T cells in Graves' hyperthyroidism and ophthalmopathy. TCRdb itself ran the multiplex PCR reads through MiXCR, one entry per CDR3 protein. The sample records approximately 400,000 distinct CDR3 sequences, 11% to 15% being singletons. Sequenced: blood. These receptors were obtained from a man aged 50 to 59 with Graves' ophthalmopathy. Each CDR3 is given with its conserved first and last residue. The order of the fields is clone size, D gene, J gene, V gene, CDR3 protein, CDR3 DNA. D genes are given only for firm matches. Rows may omit the clone size; those that give it use once, few, many or a size class.

clone size: many
D gene: TRBD1
J gene: TRBJ2-3
V gene: TRBV12-3/TRBV12-4
CDR3 protein: CASTPDRGRTDTQYF
CDR3 DNA: TGTGCCAGCACCCCGGACAGGGGGAGAACAGATACGCAGTATTTT

clone size: NA
D gene: NA
J gene: TRBJ2-7
V gene: TRBV10-3
CDR3 protein: CAISSSFPNPYEQYF
CDR3 DNA: TGTGCCATCAGTTCGTCGTTCCCGAATCCCTACGAGCAGTACTTC

clone size: many
D gene: NA
J gene: TRBJ2-5
V gene: TRBV27
CDR3 protein: CASSFTSWETQYF
CDR3 DNA: TGTGCCAGCAGTTTTACGTCTTGGGAGACCCAGTACTTC

clone size: NA
D gene: TRBD2
J gene: TRBJ2-7
V gene: TRBV19
CDR3 protein: CARAPWTSGSRYEQYF
CDR3 DNA: TGTGCCAGAGCCCCCTGGACTAGCGGGAGTAGGTACGAGCAGTACTTC

clone size: NA
D gene: NA
J gene: TRBJ2-5
V gene: TRBV19
CDR3 protein: CASSNAWETQYF
CDR3 DNA: TGTGCCAGTAGTAACGCGTGGGAGACCCAGTACTTC

clone size: many
D gene: NA
J gene: TRBJ1-5
V gene: TRBV20-1
CDR3 protein: CSARETGGGNQPQHF
CDR3 DNA: TGCAGTGCTAGGGAGACAGGCGGTGGCAATCAGCCCCAGCATTTT

clone size: NA
D gene: NA
J gene: TRBJ2-1
V gene: TRBV19
CDR3 protein: CAGSPTAHAGSSYNEQFF
CDR3 DNA: TGTGCCGGTAGTCCTACCGCTCATGCCGGGAGTTCCTACAATGAGCAGTTCTTC

clone size: NA
D gene: NA
J gene: TRBJ2-3
V gene: TRBV7-8
CDR3 protein: CASSPRGRVGTDTQYF
CDR3 DNA: TGTGCCAGCAGCCCCAGGGGTCGGGTGGGCACAGATACGCAGTATTTT

clone size: many
D gene: TRBD1
J gene: TRBJ2-3
V gene: TRBV20-1
CDR3 protein: CSASTGPTPDTQYF
CDR3 DNA: TGCAGTGCTTCGACAGGGCCTACGCCAGATACGCAGTATTTT

clone size: many
D gene: NA
J gene: TRBJ2-1
V gene: TRBV20-1
CDR3 protein: CSASSLIVNYNEQFF
CDR3 DNA: TGCAGTGCTAGCTCATTAATAGTGAATTACAATGAGCAGTTCTTC

clone size: NA
D gene: TRBD1
J gene: TRBJ2-3
V gene: TRBV6-6
CDR3 protein: CASSYQPPTGGVSTDTQYF
CDR3 DNA: TGTGCCAGCAGTTACCAACCACCCACAGGGGGAGTTAGCACAGATACGCAGTATTTT

clone size: many
D gene: NA
J gene: TRBJ1-6
V gene: TRBV2
CDR3 protein: CASMQESSYNSPLHF
CDR3 DNA: TGTGCCAGCATGCAGGAGAGCTCCTATAATTCACCCCTCCACTTT

clone size: NA
D gene: NA
J gene: TRBJ2-1
V gene: TRBV28
CDR3 protein: CASRSTGQYNEQFF
CDR3 DNA: TGTGCCAGCAGATCGACGGGGCAGTACAATGAGCAGTTCTTC

clone size: NA
D gene: TRBD1
J gene: TRBJ1-3
V gene: TRBV5-1
CDR3 protein: CASSYQGATGNTIYF
CDR3 DNA: TGCGCCAGCAGCTATCAGGGGGCAACTGGAAACACCATATATTTT

clone size: many
D gene: NA
J gene: TRBJ2-3
V gene: TRBV11-1
CDR3 protein: CASSLPTATDTQYF
CDR3 DNA: TGTGCCAGCAGCTTACCGACAGCCACAGATACGCAGTATTTT

clone size: many
D gene: TRBD2
J gene: TRBJ2-1
V gene: TRBV5-1
CDR3 protein: CASSRGGADEQFF
CDR3 DNA: TGCGCCAGCAGCCGCGGGGGAGCTGATGAGCAGTTCTTC

clone size: many
D gene: NA
J gene: TRBJ1-4
V gene: TRBV9
CDR3 protein: CASSVSDTTEKLFF
CDR3 DNA: TGTGCCAGCAGCGTCTCGGACACGACTGAAAAACTGTTTTTT

clone size: many
D gene: TRBD1
J gene: TRBJ1-2
V gene: TRBV7-9
CDR3 protein: CASSLAGTGEHGYTF
CDR3 DNA: TGTGCCAGCAGCTTAGCAGGGACAGGGGAACATGGCTACACCTTC

clone size: many
D gene: NA
J gene: TRBJ1-6
V gene: TRBV2
CDR3 protein: CASSDPQFGSPLHF
CDR3 DNA: TGTGCCAGCAGTGATCCACAGTTTGGATCACCCCTCCACTTT

clone size: NA
D gene: NA
J gene: TRBJ1-2
V gene: TRBV12-3/TRBV12-4
CDR3 protein: CASSLGPQGYTF
CDR3 DNA: TGTGCCAGCAGTTTAGGGCCGCAGGGCTACACCTTC

clone size: NA
D gene: TRBD2
J gene: TRBJ2-7
V gene: TRBV29-1
CDR3 protein: CSVASPSGGSYEQYF
CDR3 DNA: TGCAGCGTCGCCAGCCCTAGCGGGGGATCCTACGAGCAGTACTTC

clone size: few
D gene: NA
J gene: TRBJ2-2
V gene: TRBV7-2
CDR3 protein: CASSWSTGELFF
CDR3 DNA: TGTGCCAGCAGTTGGAGCACCGGGGAGCTGTTTTTT

clone size: many
D gene: TRBD1
J gene: TRBJ2-1
V gene: TRBV28
CDR3 protein: CASSPLRTGSDNEQFF
CDR3 DNA: TGTGCCAGCAGTCCCCTTCGGACAGGATCCGACAATGAGCAGTTCTTC

clone size: many
D gene: NA
J gene: TRBJ2-3
V gene: TRBV7-2
CDR3 protein: CASSPPLSTDTQYF
CDR3 DNA: TGTGCCAGCAGCCCTCCACTTAGCACAGATACGCAGTATTTT

clone size: NA
D gene: NA
J gene: TRBJ2-2
V gene: TRBV10-1
CDR3 protein: CASSEGVGKNTGELFF
CDR3 DNA: TGCGCCAGCAGTGAGGGGGTTGGGAAAAACACCGGGGAGCTGTTTTTT

clone size: NA
D gene: TRBD1
J gene: TRBJ2-1
V gene: TRBV29-1
CDR3 protein: CSVEEQGFNEQFF
CDR3 DNA: TGCAGCGTCGAGGAACAGGGGTTCAATGAGCAGTTCTTC

clone size: many
D gene: TRBD1
J gene: TRBJ2-1
V gene: TRBV7-9
CDR3 protein: CASSLGDGGQGSNEQFF
CDR3 DNA: TGTGCCAGCAGCTTAGGCGACGGGGGACAGGGGTCCAATGAGCAGTTCTTC

clone size: NA
D gene: TRBD1
J gene: TRBJ2-7
V gene: TRBV4-1
CDR3 protein: CASSQVSGTGLDEQYF
CDR3 DNA: TGCGCCAGCAGCCAAGTCTCCGGGACAGGGTTGGACGAGCAGTACTTC